This section outlines one T cell receptor beta chain sequence together with its context. No antigen is known for it. No qualities accompany the bases; no much larger clone lies one base away. The immunoSEQ Assay, a bias-controlled multiplex PCR, was used to amplify TCRbeta CDR3 regions from genomic DNA. The source study handled its data this way. The number of nucleated cells in each sample was estimated by amplification of reference gene primers within the assay. To quantify the absolute abundance of each unique TCRbeta CDR3 rearrangement, sequence reads were collapsed and filtered. For each sample, productive Simpson clonality was calculated as the square root of Simpson's diversity index across productive rearrangements. Sourced from immuneACCESS, this table was stored by TCRdb with only in-frame sequences that have V and J called. A share of the clones is absent; for the studies checked, an unresolved V gene accounts for under half, and the remainder has no known explanation. The V and J calls and clone size come from that table; D and trimming were worked out from the DNA. Within this sample are 45,000 to 60,000 clones, with 75% to 90% of them counted one time only. The ten top clones hold about 1.2% of the sample.

These data belong to a study of blood T cell repertoires in COVID-19 (dated by TCRdb to 2019 to 2021). With regard to the full study: The collaborator samples originated in the United States, Italy and Spain and spanned the acute and convalescent phases of COVID-19. Samples were obtained from the ongoing ImmuneRACE study (first 160 participants) and from 1,254 subjects provided by 6 global collaborators. Where available, HLA class I and class II types were taken from metadata supplied by the sample provider and were not determined by assay-based typing. Nearly every sample came with metadata listing a de-identified subject ID, COVID-19 status, age in years and sex. The material from the prospective study consisted of cDNA or gDNA derived from T cells, B-cell-depleted T cells, or PBMCs. Deeply sampled blood TCRbeta repertoires from subjects exposed to, actively infected with, or recovered from COVID-19 were included in the dataset. The repertoires were made available in a free public database intended to serve as a resource for research on the immune response to SARS-CoV-2. General conclusions and limits of the study: The amount of clinical and demographic metadata varied by source and participant and was provided uncurated.

CDR1 and CDR2, looked up from the germline V gene, are LGHNA and YNFKEQ. Reading from cysteine to phenylalanine, the CDR3 counts 16 amino acids. Only the CDR3 DNA stays, 48 bases, in frame from base 1. Germline trimming: 3 bases from V, 0 bases from J; junction bases outside gene matches: 5. Collaborating institutions collected whole blood in K2EDTA tubes following their own protocols. Collaborator samples were shipped for TCRbeta analysis as frozen whole blood, isolated PBMCs, or DNA extracted from either sample type. Sample: peripheral blood. The chain links TRBV4-2 with TRBJ2-1, and 7 bases in between align with TRBD2. This clonotype originated in a man aged 60 to 75 with acute or convalescent COVID-19. The CDR3 region has the sequence CASSQTSSRSYNEQFF. The nucleotide sequence is TGTGCCAGCAGCCAGACTAGCAGCCGCTCCTACAATGAGCAGTTCTTC.